This TCR beta chain was identified in a study of cytomegalovirus exposure and HLA in healthy donors. Turning to this clone: The antigen is undetermined.

The donors gave bone marrow, and they were healthy. Study-level points and caveats: Further analysis, carried out later, found HLA-associated TCR beta chains more clonally expanded than equally common other chains.

PCR involved 60 Vbeta and 13 Jbeta primers. TCRdb's table, derived via immunoSEQ multiplex PCR, lists solely in-frame clones and lacks some. The table includes about 120,000 clones, around 10% detected once. The CDR3 is 15 amino acids. Germline loops: CDR1 SGHVS, CDR2 FQNEAQ. V was cut by 4 bases and J by 1 base, with 12 bases left in between. The sequencing sample was made of PBMCs. The source of this sequence is a man aged 25 to 40 in good health and CMV-seronegative. The genes are TRBV7-8 and TRBJ2-3; TRBD2 is a possible D gene (6 bases). CDR3 residues: CASSSRGIGTDTQYF. The CDR3 DNA is TGTGCCAGCAGCTCCCGGGGGATAGGCACAGATACGCAGTATTTT.